This T cell receptor (beta chain) emerged from a study of shared clonotypes between healthy human individuals. Healthy adults negative for HIV, lacking recent acute infections or vaccinations, served as donors. Trimming cost V 0 bases and J 0 bases, with 9 bases left between them. The germline gives CDR1 SGDLS, CDR2 YYNGEE. The CDR3 is 16 residues long. Some clones are missing from TCRdb's copy, which holds only in-frame ones; the method was immunoSEQ multiplex PCR. The profile shows over 400,000 clones, around 96% of them singletons. The TCR sequence derives from a woman under 40 in good health. This chain uses TRBV9 with TRBJ2-2, with D hard to call. Source material: naive CD4+ T cells sorted from blood. Described subset: CD45RA+ positively selected. The DNA for the CDR3 is TGTGCCAGCAGCGTAGAGGTAGGCCCGAACACCGGGGAGCTGTTTTTT. Translation gives CASSVEVGPNTGELFF.